Below, one T cell receptor (beta chain) is given with its context. Its antigen is not known. This same CDR3 is encoded by further DNA sequences in the sample. This sample was taken from a study of PD-1 blockade in classical Hodgkin lymphoma. Study-wide context: A 3 mg/kg intravenous dose of nivolumab was received by patients every 2 weeks.

Study conclusions and caveats: Nivolumab initiation under 1 year post-ASCT meant exclusion. Diversity similar to that of newly diagnosed patients was seen at baseline in complete responders. Reported baseline diversity: healthy donors highest, relapsed/refractory patients lowest.

The time point was: cycle 4 day 1 (C4D1), after 6 weeks of nivolumab. Every patient was affected by relapse after autologous stem cell transplantation, while exposure to brentuximab vedotin was not uniform. Using immunoSEQ multiplex PCR, the repertoire was profiled, and TCRdb retains in-frame clones only, with some absent. This table has roughly 36,000 clones, around four fifths appearing once. V lost 2 bases and J 8 bases, leaving 15 bases between the germline ends. The CDR3 has 15 amino acids. Looked up from germline, CDR1 is MGHDK and CDR2 is SYGVNS. V gene TRBV25-1 combines with J gene TRBJ1-4; maybe TRBD1 (6 bases). The specimen comprised peripheral blood mononuclear cells (PBMCs), sampled before the fourth cycle of nivolumab. The origin of this receptor is a human donor with classical Hodgkin lymphoma. CDR3 DNA: TGTGCCAGCAGTGAAGGTGGGGGGCGTCGAGAAAAACTGTTTTTT. Protein sequence: CASSEGGGRREKLFF.